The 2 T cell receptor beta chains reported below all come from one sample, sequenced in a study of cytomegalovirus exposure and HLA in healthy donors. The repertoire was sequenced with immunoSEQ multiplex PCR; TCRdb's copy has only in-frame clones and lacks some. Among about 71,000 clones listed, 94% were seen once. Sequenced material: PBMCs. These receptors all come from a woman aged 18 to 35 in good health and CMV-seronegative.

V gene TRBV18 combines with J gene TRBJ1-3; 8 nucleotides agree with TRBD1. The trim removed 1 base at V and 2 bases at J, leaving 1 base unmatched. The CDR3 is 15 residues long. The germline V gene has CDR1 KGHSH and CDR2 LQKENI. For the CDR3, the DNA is TGTGCCAGCTCACCACGCAGGGGGCCTGGAAACACCATATATTTT. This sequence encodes CASSPRRGPGNTIYF.

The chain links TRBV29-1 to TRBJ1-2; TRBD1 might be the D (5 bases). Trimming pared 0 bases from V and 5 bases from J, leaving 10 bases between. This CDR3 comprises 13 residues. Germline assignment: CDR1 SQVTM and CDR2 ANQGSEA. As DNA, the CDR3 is TGCAGCGTTGAAGATCCGGGGGGGTATGGCTACACCTTC. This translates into CSVEDPGGYGYTF.